The subject of this entry is one TCR beta chain. Its antigen is not identified. Those patients who had chemo-refractory metastatic non-small-cell lung cancer were given focal radiation along with CTLA-4 blockade through ipilimumab. The CDR3 runs 17 residues. From germline, CDR1 is MGHRA and CDR2 YSYEKL. With 4 bases removed from V and 4 bases from J, the gap between germline ends came to 23 bases. This sample was taken from a study of radiotherapy plus CTLA-4 blockade in lung cancer. As for the study in general: Objective response was observed in over 15% of patients, and disease control in approximately 30%. Study-wide results and caveats: The best prediction of response reportedly came from early blood T cell clone dynamics, with interferon-beta. The study found tumor-derived TCR clones expanded in blood after radiotherapy plus ipilimumab.

TCRdb keeps only in-frame clones here, not all; method: immunoSEQ multiplex PCR. Of about 81,000 clones listed, about two thirds are singletons. The rearrangement joins TRBV4-1 to TRBJ2-7; D perhaps matches TRBD2 (7 bases). This specimen consisted of peripheral blood, obtained from a patient treated with radiotherapy plus ipilimumab. This sequence was found in a human donor with non-small cell lung cancer that progressed on radiotherapy plus ipilimumab. CDR3 protein: CASSLREAGEAEYEQYF. The CDR3 nucleotides read TGCGCCAGCAGCCTCCGGGAGGCAGGGGAAGCGGAATACGAGCAGTACTTC.